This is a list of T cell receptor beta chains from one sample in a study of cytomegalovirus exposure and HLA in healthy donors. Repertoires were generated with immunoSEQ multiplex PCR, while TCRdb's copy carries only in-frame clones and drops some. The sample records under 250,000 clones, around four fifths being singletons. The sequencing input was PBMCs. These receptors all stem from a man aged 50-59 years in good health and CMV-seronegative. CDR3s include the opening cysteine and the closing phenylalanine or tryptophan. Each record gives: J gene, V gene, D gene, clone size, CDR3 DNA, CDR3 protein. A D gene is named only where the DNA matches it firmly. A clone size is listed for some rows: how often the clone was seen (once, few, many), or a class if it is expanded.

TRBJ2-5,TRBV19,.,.,TGTGCCAGTAAACCGGGAGCCTCTGTACAAGAGACCCAGTACTTC,CASKPGASVQETQYF
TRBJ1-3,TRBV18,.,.,TGTGCCAGCTCACCGATACAGAATCCTGGAAACACCATATATTTT,CASSPIQNPGNTIYF
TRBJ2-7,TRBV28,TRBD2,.,TGTGCCAGCAGTTCCGCGGGAGGAGGTTCCTACGAGCAGTACTTC,CASSSAGGGSYEQYF
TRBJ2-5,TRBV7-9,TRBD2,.,TGTGCCAGCAGCCCGGGACTACTGAAAGAGACCCAGTACTTC,CASSPGLLKETQYF
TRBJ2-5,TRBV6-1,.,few,TGTGCCAGCAGTGATTCGGACCGGGGTAGGACCCAGTACTTC,CASSDSDRGRTQYF
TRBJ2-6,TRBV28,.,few,TGTGCCAGCAGGGCCCTCAGGGCCTCTGGGGCCAACGTCCTGACTTTC,CASRALRASGANVLTF
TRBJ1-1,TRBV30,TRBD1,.,TGTGCCTGGAGACAGGACAGGACTACTGAAGCTTTCTTT,CAWRQDRTTEAFF
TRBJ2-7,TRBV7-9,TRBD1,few,TGTGCCAGCAGCTTCCCCGGACAGGGGAACAGCGCATGGTCCTACGAGCAGTACTTC,CASSFPGQGNSAWSYEQYF
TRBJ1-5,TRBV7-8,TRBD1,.,TGTGCCAGCAGCTTAGGGGACAGGGAGGCTCAGCCCCAGCATTTT,CASSLGDREAQPQHF
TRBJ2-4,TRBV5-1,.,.,TGCGCCAGCAGCTTGAGCGGTGGCGACATTCAGTACTTC,CASSLSGGDIQYF
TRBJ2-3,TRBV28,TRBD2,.,TGTGCCAGCAGTGTGACTAGCGGTACAACAGATACGCAGTATTTT,CASSVTSGTTDTQYF
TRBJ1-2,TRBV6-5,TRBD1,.,TGTGCCAGCAGTAAAACAAGACAGGGGGTCTATGGCTACACCTTC,CASSKTRQGVYGYTF
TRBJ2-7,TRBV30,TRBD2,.,TGTGCCTGGAGTGTACGGCTAGCGGGAGGTTTAGGCGAGCAGTACTTC,CAWSVRLAGGLGEQYF
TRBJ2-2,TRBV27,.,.,TGTGCCAGCAGTTTGGGGGCCTACACCGGGGAGCTGTTTTTT,CASSLGAYTGELFF
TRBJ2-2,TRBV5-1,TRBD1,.,TGCGCCAGCAGCGCAAGACAGGGGGCAACCGGGGAGCTGTTTTTT,CASSARQGATGELFF
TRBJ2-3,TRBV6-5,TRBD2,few,TGTGCCAGCGCGGGGGGCAGGTTCCGCACAGATACGCAGTATTTT,CASAGGRFRTDTQYF
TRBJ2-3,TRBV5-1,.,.,TGCGCCAGCAGCCTGAGCACAGATACGCAGTATTTT,CASSLSTDTQYF
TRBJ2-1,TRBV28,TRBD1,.,TGTGCCAGCAGTTCCATAGACAGGGGCAGCAATGAGCAGTTCTTC,CASSSIDRGSNEQFF
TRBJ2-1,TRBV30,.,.,TGTGCCTGGGGGGGGAGCTCCTACAATGAGCAGTTCTTC,CAWGGSSYNEQFF
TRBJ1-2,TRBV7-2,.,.,TGTGCCAGCAGCTTAACTTGGCAGGGTGGCGACTATGGCTACACCTTC,CASSLTWQGGDYGYTF
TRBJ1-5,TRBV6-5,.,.,TGTGCGAGGGCCATTCGGGGCAATCAGCCCCAGCATTTT,CARAIRGNQPQHF
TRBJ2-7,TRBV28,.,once,TGTGCCAGCAGTGACGGACAGTTCCACTCCGAGCAGTACTTC,CASSDGQFHSEQYF
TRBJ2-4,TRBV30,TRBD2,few,TGTGCCTGGAGTGCTCGTAGCGGGACGGGAGCCAAAAACATTCAGTACTTC,CAWSARSGTGAKNIQYF
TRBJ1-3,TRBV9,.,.,TGTGCCAGCAGCGCCACAGGGCCCTACTCTGGAAACACCATATATTTT,CASSATGPYSGNTIYF
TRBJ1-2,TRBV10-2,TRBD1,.,TGCGCCAGCAGTGAGGCCCCGGGACAGGGAAACTATGGCTACACCTTC,CASSEAPGQGNYGYTF
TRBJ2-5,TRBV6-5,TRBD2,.,TGTGCCAGCAGTCCCGGGACTAGCGCAGAGACCCAGTACTTC,CASSPGTSAETQYF
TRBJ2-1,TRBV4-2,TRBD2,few,TGTGCCAGCAGCCTTTCGGGACTAGCGGGAGGGGGAGATGAGCAGTTCTTC,CASSLSGLAGGGDEQFF
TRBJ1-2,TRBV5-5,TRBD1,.,TGTGCCAGCAGCCCAACAGGGGTAGCCCACTATGGCTACACCTTC,CASSPTGVAHYGYTF
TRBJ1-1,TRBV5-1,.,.,TGCGCCAGCAGCTTGGTCGGAGGGGTGAACACTGAAGCTTTCTTT,CASSLVGGVNTEAFF
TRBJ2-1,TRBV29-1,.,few,TGCAGCGCCGGACCATCCACGGGATACAATGAGCAGTTCTTC,CSAGPSTGYNEQFF
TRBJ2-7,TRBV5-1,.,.,TGCGCCAGCGGCCCGGTCACAGGATCTTTCGAGCAGTACTTC,CASGPVTGSFEQYF
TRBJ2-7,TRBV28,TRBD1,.,TGTGCCAGCAGTTTCCGAAAGGGACAGGGTGACTACGAGCAGTACTTC,CASSFRKGQGDYEQYF
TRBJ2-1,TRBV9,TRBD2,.,TGTGCCAGCAGCGATTACAGGCGGGAGGGCCTGGGGAATGAGCAGTTCTTC,CASSDYRREGLGNEQFF
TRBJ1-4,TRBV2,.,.,TGTGCCAGCAGCGACCAGGGGAAATCTAATGAAAAACTGTTTTTT,CASSDQGKSNEKLFF
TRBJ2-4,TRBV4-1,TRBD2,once,TGCGCCAGCAGCCAATGGAGATTAGCGGGAGGTCCTTGGACCAAAAACAGTCAGTACTTC,CASSQWRLAGGPWTKNSQYF
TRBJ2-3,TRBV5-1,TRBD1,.,TGCGCCAGCAGCCCTTGGACAGGGGCGTCCACAGATACTCAGTATTTT,CASSPWTGASTDTQYF
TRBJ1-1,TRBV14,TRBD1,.,TGTGCCAGCAGCCGGACAGGGCCAACTATGAACACTGAAGCTTTCTTT,CASSRTGPTMNTEAFF
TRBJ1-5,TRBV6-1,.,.,TGTGCCAGCAGTGAAACACTCCGACTTAGCAATCAGCCCCAGCATTTT,CASSETLRLSNQPQHF
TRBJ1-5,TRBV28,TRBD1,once,TGTGCCAGCAGTTTACTTCCCCGGACAGGAGTACCCGGGCCCCAGCATTTT,CASSLLPRTGVPGPQHF
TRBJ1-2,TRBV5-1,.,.,TGCGCCAGCAGCTTGTTCCAGCCGGACACTAACTATGGCTACACCTTC,CASSLFQPDTNYGYTF
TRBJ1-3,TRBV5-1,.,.,TGCGCCAGCAGCTTGGGGACACCCTCTGGAAACACCATATATTTT,CASSLGTPSGNTIYF
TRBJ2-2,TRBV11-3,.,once,TGTGCCAGCAGCCCCAGCAGGGCGAACACCGGGGAGCTGTTTTTT,CASSPSRANTGELFF
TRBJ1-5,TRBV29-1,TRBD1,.,TGCAGCGCCAAGACAGGGTATCAGCCCCAGCATTTT,CSAKTGYQPQHF
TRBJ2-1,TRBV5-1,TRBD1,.,TGCGCCAGCAGCTCGGGTGACAGGGCACCCTACAATGAGCAGTTCTTC,CASSSGDRAPYNEQFF
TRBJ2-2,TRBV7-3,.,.,TGTGCCAGCAGCTTAAGAGGGAGGAAAACCGGGGAGCTGTTTTTT,CASSLRGRKTGELFF
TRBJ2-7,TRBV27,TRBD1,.,TGTGCCAGCAGTTTTGCAACAGGGGGCACCTACGAGCAGTACTTC,CASSFATGGTYEQYF
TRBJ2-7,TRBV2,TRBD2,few,TGTGCCAGCAGTAGGACTAGCGGGAGCTACGAGCAGTACTTC,CASSRTSGSYEQYF
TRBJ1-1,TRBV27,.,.,TGTGCCAGCAGCCCCCTCTGGACTTCCAAGAGTGAAGCTTTCTTT,CASSPLWTSKSEAFF
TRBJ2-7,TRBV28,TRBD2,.,TGTGCCAGCAAAGGACTAGCGGTCTACGAGCAGTACTTC,CASKGLAVYEQYF
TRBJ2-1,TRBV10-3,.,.,TGTGCCACCTCCCGGGGGACCTCTCAATCCAATGAGCAGTTCTTC,CATSRGTSQSNEQFF
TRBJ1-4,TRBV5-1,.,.,TGCGCCAGCAGCTTGGCCGGGAACCCGATTGAAAAACTGTTTTTT,CASSLAGNPIEKLFF
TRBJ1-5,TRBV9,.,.,TGTGCCAGCAGCGCGGGGGGGGGAAAGCAGCCCCAGCATTTT,CASSAGGGKQPQHF
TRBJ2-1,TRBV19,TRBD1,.,TGTGCCAGTGGACAGGGTTCATGGGGCGCCTACAATGAGCAGTTCTTC,CASGQGSWGAYNEQFF
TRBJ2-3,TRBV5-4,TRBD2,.,TGTGCCAGCACCCCAGGGGGGACTAGCGGCACAGATACGCAGTATTTT,CASTPGGTSGTDTQYF
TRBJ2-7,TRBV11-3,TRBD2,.,TGTGCCAGCATGCCGGGACCGGGAGGGAGGAGCTCCTACGAGCAGTACTTC,CASMPGPGGRSSYEQYF
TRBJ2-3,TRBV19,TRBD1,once,TGTGCCAGTAGTCCCTTGGACAGGCCGCCTAGCACAGATACGCAGTATTTT,CASSPLDRPPSTDTQYF
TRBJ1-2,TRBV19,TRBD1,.,TGTGCCAGTAGTACCCCTTGGACAGGGTATGGCTACACCTTC,CASSTPWTGYGYTF
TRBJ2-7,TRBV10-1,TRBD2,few,TGCGCCAGCAGTGAGTGTTGTAGCGGGAGTTCCTACGAGCAGTACTTC,CASSECCSGSSYEQYF
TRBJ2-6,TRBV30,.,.,TGTGCCTGTCCCCGGGGGAGCGGCGGGGCCAACGTCCTGACTTTC,CACPRGSGGANVLTF